What follows are 24 T cell receptor beta chains derived from one specimen sequenced in a study of cytotoxic CD8 clonotypes in ibrutinib-treated CLL. TCRdb's table, derived via immunoSEQ multiplex PCR, lists solely in-frame clones and lacks some. The data show more than 300,000 clones, around four fifths seen once. The sequencing used PBMCs, collected before ibrutinib treatment. The source is a human donor with chronic lymphocytic leukemia.

The V call is TRBV5-1, the J call TRBJ2-1; 9 bases are shared with TRBD2. In germline, CDR1 is SGHRS, CDR2 YFSETQ. The V and J ends lost 2 bases and 7 bases, in that order; junction bases with no gene match: 7. The CDR3 covers 15 residues. The CDR3: CASSFPRTSGNEQFF. The DNA of the CDR3 is TGCGCCAGCAGCTTTCCAAGAACTAGCGGGAATGAGCAGTTCTTC. The full variable domain, rest sourced from reference TRBV5-1 and TRBJ2-1, is KAGVTQTPRYLIKTRGQQVTLSCSPISGHRSVSWYQQTPGQGLQFLFEYFSETQRNKGNFPGRFSGRQFSNSRSEMNVSTLELGDSALYLCASSFPRTSGNEQFFGPGTRLTVL.

The genes are TRBV2 and TRBJ1-1; a possible D gene is TRBD1 (6 bases). This CDR3 spans 13 amino acids. Germline V gene data show CDR1 as SNHLY and CDR2 as FYNNEI. Deletions cut 9 bases from V and 4 bases from J, with 15 bases between. The CDR3 here is CASEQGAGTEAFF. In DNA, the CDR3 is TGTGCCAGTGAACAGGGTGCGGGCACTGAAGCTTTCTTT.

The chain has TRBV23-1 and TRBJ2-7, with TRBD1 identical over 10 bases. TRBV23-1 is recorded as an ORF, its role being uncertain. V shed 6 bases, J shed 3 bases, and the junction held 11 bases outside the gene matches. The CDR3 has 16 residues. The CDR3 reads CASSPLGTGVNYEQYF. The CDR3 region has the DNA TGCGCCAGCAGCCCTTTAGGGACAGGGGTCAACTACGAGCAGTACTTC.

V and J are TRBV4-1 and TRBJ2-3, with 13 bases matching TRBD2. The V and J ends lost 2 bases and 4 bases, in that order; junction bases with no gene match: 9. Germline loops: CDR1 MGHRA, CDR2 YSYEKL. The CDR3 totals 18 residues. CDR3 sequence: CASSQFLGLAGVADTQYF. In DNA, the CDR3 is TGCGCCAGCAGCCAATTTCTCGGACTAGCGGGAGTGGCAGATACGCAGTATTTT.

This clone was found a few times. V and J are TRBV6-1 and TRBJ2-6; D unresolved. The CDR3 extends over 14 amino acids. Germline V lookup: CDR1 MNHNS, CDR2 SASEGT. V gave up 7 bases and J gave up 4 bases, with 11 bases separating them. The CDR3 is CASILGAGANVLTF. CDR3 nucleotides: TGTGCCAGCATTTTAGGCGCGGGGGCCAACGTCCTGACTTTC.

This chain joins TRBV5-6 and TRBJ2-1; 7 bases fit TRBD2. The V gene end was trimmed by 7 bases and the J gene end by 5 bases; junction bases not matched to a gene: 12. CDR3 length equals 15 residues. CDR1 is SGHDT, CDR2 YYEEEE, per germline. The CDR3 coding sequence is TGTGCCAGCTTACGATTGGGACTATTGAACAATGAGCAGTTCTTC. Protein sequence: CASLRLGLLNNEQFF.

The rearrangement uses TRBV4-3 and TRBJ1-5; 8 bases are a match to TRBD1. The length of the CDR3 is 15 residues. The V gene's germline CDR1 is LGHNA and CDR2 YSLEER. After removal of 0 bases from V and 5 bases from J, the junction contained 3 bases not matched to a gene. In DNA form, the CDR3 reads TGCGCCAGCAGCCAAGAGAGGACAGGGCATCAGCCCCAGCATTTT. This codes for CASSQERTGHQPQHF.

The chain uses TRBV9 and TRBJ2-7; D may correspond to TRBD1 or TRBD2 (5 bases each). From germline, CDR1 is SGDLS and CDR2 YYNGEE. Trimming cost V 3 bases and J 2 bases, with 18 bases left between them. The CDR3 spans 16 residues. The CDR3 DNA follows: TGTGCCAGCAGCGCCCTCGGGACCGAAAAACCCTACGAGCAGTACTTC. It codes for CASSALGTEKPYEQYF.

Turning to this clone: Other DNA sequences in the same sample also yield this CDR3. CDR3 region: CASSLTNQPQHF. The CDR3 DNA follows: TGTGCCAGCAGCTTAACAAATCAGCCCCAGCATTTT. This chain uses TRBV7-9 with TRBJ1-5; D is undetermined. The CDR3 loop spans 12 amino acids. Germline assignment: CDR1 SEHNR and CDR2 FQNEAQ (reference sequence). Trimming left V 2 bases short and J 4 bases short, with 3 bases between.

The rearrangement uses TRBV2 and TRBJ1-1, with TRBD1 matching over 8 bases. Trimming cost V 5 bases and J 1 base; bases outside gene matches: 6. This CDR3 spans 15 amino acids. Germline V gene lookup returns CDR1 SNHLY and CDR2 FYNNEI. CDR3 sequence reads: CASSNRGDRNTEAFF. In DNA, the CDR3 is TGTGCCAGCAGTAACAGGGGGGATAGGAACACTGAAGCTTTCTTT.

This chain connects TRBV15 to TRBJ2-1; 9 bases agree with TRBD2. With V trimmed by 0 bases and J by 0 bases, 3 bases remained unmatched. The CDR3 length is 17 residues. Germline values: CDR1 LNHNV, CDR2 YYDKDF (reference sequence). CDR3 nucleotides: TGTGCCACCAGCAGAGATTTAGCGGGAGCCTCCTACAATGAGCAGTTCTTC. It codes for CATSRDLAGASYNEQFF.

V is TRBV9 and J is TRBJ1-1; D gene unclear. Germline-derived CDR1 and CDR2 are SGDLS and YYNGEE. The V end was cut by 0 bases, the J end by 6 bases, with 9 bases between. The CDR3 length is 13 residues. DNA of the CDR3: TGTGCCAGCAGCGTAGCGGCAGCCCCTGAAGCTTTCTTT. Its translation is CASSVAAAPEAFF.

The chain links TRBV4-3 to TRBJ2-2, with unresolved D. This CDR3 comprises 14 residues. V was clipped by 1 base and J by 6 bases, with 9 bases between them. Per the germline V gene, CDR1 is LGHNA and CDR2 is YSLEER. The CDR3 bases are TGCGCCAGCAGCCAAGCCCCGGGTGCCGGGGAGCTGTTTTTT. It encodes CASSQAPGAGELFF.

CDR3 nucleotides: TGTGCCAGCAGTGGCGGGCTAGCAGACGAGCAGTACTTC. Its translation: CASSGGLADEQYF. The chain recombines TRBV27 with TRBJ2-7; D perhaps matches TRBD2 (5 bases). V dropped 5 bases and J dropped 5 bases, with 13 bases sitting between them. The CDR3 has 13 amino acids. In germline, CDR1 is MNHEY, CDR2 SMNVEV (reference sequence).

Worth noting for this clone: The junction and the germline gene differ at one end; a read error may be behind it. J is TRBJ2-3 and V is TRBV30; 9 nucleotides line up with TRBD2. Germline CDR1 and CDR2: GTSNPN and SVGIG (reference sequence). CDR3 length: 17 amino acids. CDR3: CAWSMYEAGGDTATQYF. CDR3 sequence (DNA): TGTGCCTGGAGTATGTACGAGGCGGGAGGGGACACAGCTACGCAGTATTTT.

This clone was seen once. This chain joins TRBV28 and TRBJ1-2; D unclear. Looked up from germline, CDR1 is MDHEN and CDR2 is SYDVKM. V was trimmed by 3 bases and J by 3 bases, leaving 11 bases between them. The CDR3 loop spans 14 amino acids. This CDR3 is CASSFSRPDYGYTF. The CDR3 coding sequence is TGTGCCAGCAGTTTCTCGCGCCCCGACTATGGCTACACCTTC.

The genes are TRBV7-8 and TRBJ2-3; TRBD2 matches 11 bases. The length of the CDR3 is 18 residues. Germline V gene lookup returns CDR1 SGHVS and CDR2 FQNEAQ. V lost 5 bases and J lost 0; bases outside the gene matches: 10. The CDR3 sequence: CASSNTGLAARSTDTQYF. DNA of the CDR3: TGTGCCAGCAGCAACACGGGACTAGCGGCGCGTAGCACAGATACGCAGTATTTT.

The CDR3 DNA reads as TGTGCCAGCAGCAAAGAGGGGGGGAACACTGAAGCTTTCTTT. This encodes CASSKEGGNTEAFF. The chain uses TRBV21-1 and TRBJ1-1. TRBV21-1 has pseudogene status. The CDR3 runs to 14 residues.

The V gene is TRBV5-6, the J gene TRBJ2-7; D may be TRBD1 (5 bases). V was cut by 2 bases and J by 2 bases, with 8 bases left in between. Germline values: CDR1 SGHDT, CDR2 YYEEEE. The CDR3 totals 13 residues. This CDR3 is CASSFDSAYEQYF. The DNA for the CDR3 is TGTGCCAGCAGCTTCGACAGTGCCTACGAGCAGTACTTC.

The chain is built from TRBV5-4 and TRBJ2-3; 9 positions match TRBD1. The CDR3 runs to 16 residues. V gave up 7 bases and J gave up 5 bases; unmatched junction bases: 14. Germline loops: CDR1 SGHNT, CDR2 YYREEE (reference sequence). This chain's CDR3 is CASGDTGTGRGDTQYF. CDR3 bases: TGTGCCAGCGGAGATACCGGGACAGGGAGGGGAGATACGCAGTATTTT.

V is TRBV30 and J is TRBJ1-2, with D possibly TRBD1 on 6 matching bases. The V gene lost 0 bases and the J gene lost 6 bases, with 14 bases spanning the gap. The germline V gene has CDR1 GTSNPN and CDR2 SVGIG (reference sequence). This CDR3 spans 14 amino acids. The CDR3 coding sequence is TGTGCCTGGAGTGTATTTCGGGGGCTCGATGGCTACACCTTC. It translates to CAWSVFRGLDGYTF.

The chain combines TRBV28 with TRBJ2-3; a possible D gene is TRBD1 (5 bases). Between the trimmed V and J ends, which lost 1 base and 0 bases, there was a span of 11 bases. The germline V gene has CDR1 MDHEN and CDR2 SYDVKM. The CDR3 extends over 16 amino acids. This CDR3 reads CASSLYRTSSTDTQYF. The CDR3 bases are TGTGCCAGCAGTTTATACAGGACCTCTAGCACAGATACGCAGTATTTT. The variable domain in full, completed from reference TRBV28 and TRBJ2-3, reads DVKVTQSSRYLVKRTGEKVFLECVQDMDHENMFWYRQDPGLGLRLIYFSYDVKMKEKGDIPEGYSVSREKKERFSLILESASTNQTSMYLCASSLYRTSSTDTQYFGPGTRLTVL.

The rearrangement joins TRBV15 to TRBJ2-3; D ambiguous. Germline CDR1 and CDR2: LNHNV and YYDKDF (reference sequence). V lost 0 bases and J lost 0, with 10 bases in between. CDR3 size: 16 residues. The CDR3, as DNA: TGTGCCACCAGCAGAGATCCGGACGGGAGCACAGATACGCAGTATTTT. Residues: CATSRDPDGSTDTQYF.

This rearrangement joins TRBV28 to TRBJ1-4, with D uncertain. V was clipped by 5 bases and J by 4 bases, with 14 bases between them. The CDR3 runs 15 residues. CDR1 MDHEN and CDR2 SYDVKM come from the germline V gene. DNA of the CDR3: TGTGCCAGCAGTCAACTGACGGACTATAATGAAAAACTGTTTTTT. Amino acid sequence: CASSQLTDYNEKLFF.